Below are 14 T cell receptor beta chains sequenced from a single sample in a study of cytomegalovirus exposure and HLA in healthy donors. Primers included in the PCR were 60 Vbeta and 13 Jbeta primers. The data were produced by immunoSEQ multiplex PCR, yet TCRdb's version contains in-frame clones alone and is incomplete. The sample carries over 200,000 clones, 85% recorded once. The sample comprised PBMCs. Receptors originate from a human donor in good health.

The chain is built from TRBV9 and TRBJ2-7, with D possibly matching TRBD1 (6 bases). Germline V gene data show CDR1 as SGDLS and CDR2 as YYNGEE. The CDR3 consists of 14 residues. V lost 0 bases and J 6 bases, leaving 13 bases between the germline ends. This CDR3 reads CASSVAGELGEQYF. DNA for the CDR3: TGTGCCAGCAGCGTAGCAGGGGAACTCGGCGAGCAGTACTTC.

The DNA for the CDR3 is TGCGCCAGCAGCCAAGCGATGGGAGGGACCTACGAGCAGTACTTC. Translating it yields CASSQAMGGTYEQYF. The gene calls are TRBV4-1 and TRBJ2-7; 7 nucleotides line up with TRBD2. The CDR3 extends over 15 amino acids. CDR1 is MGHRA, CDR2 YSYEKL, per germline. The V and J ends lost 1 base and 2 bases, in that order; junction bases with no gene match: 5.

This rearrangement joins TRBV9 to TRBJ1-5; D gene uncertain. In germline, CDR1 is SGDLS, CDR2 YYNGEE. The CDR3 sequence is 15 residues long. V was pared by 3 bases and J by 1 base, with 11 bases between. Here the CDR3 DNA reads TGTGCCAGCAGCGCAAGTTTACAGAGCAATCAGCCCCAGCATTTT. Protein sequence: CASSASLQSNQPQHF. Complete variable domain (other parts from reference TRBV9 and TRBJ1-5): DSGVTQTPKHLITATGQRVTLRCSPRSGDLSVYWYQQSLDQGLQFLIQYYNGEERAKGNILERFSAQQFPDLHSELNLSSLELGDSALYFCASSASLQSNQPQHFGDGTRLSIL.

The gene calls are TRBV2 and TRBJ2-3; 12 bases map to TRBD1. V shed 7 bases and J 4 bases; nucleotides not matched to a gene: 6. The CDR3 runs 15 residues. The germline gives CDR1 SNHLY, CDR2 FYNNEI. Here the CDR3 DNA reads TGTGCCAGCATGGGGACAGGGGGCTCGGCAGATACGCAGTATTTT. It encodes CASMGTGGSADTQYF.

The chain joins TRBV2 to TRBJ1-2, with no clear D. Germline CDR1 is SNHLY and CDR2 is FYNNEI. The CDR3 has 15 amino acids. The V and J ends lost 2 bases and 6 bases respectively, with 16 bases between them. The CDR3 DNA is TGTGCCAGCAGTGAAATAGGAGCCATGCTGGATGGCTACACCTTC. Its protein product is CASSEIGAMLDGYTF.

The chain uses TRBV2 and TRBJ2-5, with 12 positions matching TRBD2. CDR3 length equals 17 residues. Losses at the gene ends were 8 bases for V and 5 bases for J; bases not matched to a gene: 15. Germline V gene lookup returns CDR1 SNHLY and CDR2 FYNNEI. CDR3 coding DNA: TGTGCCAGCCTTAAGGGGCTAGCGGGAGGGCCGGGGGAGACCCAGTACTTC. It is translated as CASLKGLAGGPGETQYF.

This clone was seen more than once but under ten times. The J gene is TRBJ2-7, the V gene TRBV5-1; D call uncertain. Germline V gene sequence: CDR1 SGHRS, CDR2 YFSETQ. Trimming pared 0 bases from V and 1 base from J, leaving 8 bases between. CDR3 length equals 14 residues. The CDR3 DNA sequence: TGCGCCAGCAGCTTGGCAACAGATTCCTACGAGCAGTACTTC. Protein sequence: CASSLATDSYEQYF.

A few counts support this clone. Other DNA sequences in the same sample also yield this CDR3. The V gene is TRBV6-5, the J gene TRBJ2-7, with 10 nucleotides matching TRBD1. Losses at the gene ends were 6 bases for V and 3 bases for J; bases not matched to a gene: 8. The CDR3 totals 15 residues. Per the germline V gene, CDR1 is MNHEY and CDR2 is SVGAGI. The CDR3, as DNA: TGTGCCAGCAGCCTCCGGGACAGGGGCATCTACGAGCAGTACTTC. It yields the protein CASSLRDRGIYEQYF.

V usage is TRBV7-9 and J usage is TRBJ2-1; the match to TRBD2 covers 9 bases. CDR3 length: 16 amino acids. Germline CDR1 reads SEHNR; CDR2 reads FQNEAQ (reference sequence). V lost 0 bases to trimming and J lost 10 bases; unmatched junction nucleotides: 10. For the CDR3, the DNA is TGTGCCAGCAGCTTAGCGCGTAGCGGGAGCGATCGCGAGCAGTTCTTC. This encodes CASSLARSGSDREQFF.

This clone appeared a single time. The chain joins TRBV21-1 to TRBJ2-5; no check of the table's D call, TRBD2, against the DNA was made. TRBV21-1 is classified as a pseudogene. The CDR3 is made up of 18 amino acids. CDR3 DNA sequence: TGTGCCAGCACCCTCCGGACTAGCGATACTCCTACGCAAGAGACCCAGTACTTC. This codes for CASTLRTSDTPTQETQYF.

CDR3 sequence (DNA): TGTGCCAGCAGCTTTACTAGCGGGAGGATCCACAATGAGCAGTTCTTC. This gives the protein CASSFTSGRIHNEQFF. The rearrangement links TRBV13 to TRBJ2-1; 12 bases are a match to TRBD2. Germline CDR1 is PRHDT and CDR2 is FYEKMQ (reference sequence). With 3 bases clipped from V and 5 bases from J, the junction kept 5 bases outside the gene matches. This CDR3 has 16 residues.

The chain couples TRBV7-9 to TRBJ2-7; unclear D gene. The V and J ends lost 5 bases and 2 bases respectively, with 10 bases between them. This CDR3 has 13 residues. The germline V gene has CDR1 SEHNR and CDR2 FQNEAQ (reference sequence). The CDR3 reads CASSPGVTYEQYF. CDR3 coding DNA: TGTGCCAGCAGCCCAGGCGTAACCTACGAGCAGTACTTC. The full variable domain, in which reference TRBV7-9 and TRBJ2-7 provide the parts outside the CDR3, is DTGVSQNPRHKITKRGQNVTFRCDPISEHNRLYWYRQTLGQGPEFLTYFQNEAQLEKSRLLSDRFSAERPKGSFSTLEIQRTEQGDSAMYLCASSPGVTYEQYFGPGTRLTVT.

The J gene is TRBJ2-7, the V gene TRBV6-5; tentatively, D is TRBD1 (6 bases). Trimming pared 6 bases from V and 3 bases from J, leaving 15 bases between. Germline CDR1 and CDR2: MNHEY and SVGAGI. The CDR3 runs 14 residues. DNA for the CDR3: TGTGCCAGCAGAGTCGGGACAAGGGTCTACGAGCAGTACTTC. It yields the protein CASRVGTRVYEQYF.

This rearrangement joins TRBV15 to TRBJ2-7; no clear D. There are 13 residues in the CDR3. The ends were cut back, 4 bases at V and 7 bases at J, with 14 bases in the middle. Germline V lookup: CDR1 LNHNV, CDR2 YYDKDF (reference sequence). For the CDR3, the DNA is TGTGCCACCAGCATAGCAAACCTCGGGGAGCAGTACTTC. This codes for CATSIANLGEQYF. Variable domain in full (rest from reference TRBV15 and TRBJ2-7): DAMVIQNPRYQVTQFGKPVTLSCSQTLNHNVMYWYQQKSSQAPKLLFHYYDKDFNNEADTPDNFQSRRPNTSFCFLDIRSPGLGDTAMYLCATSIANLGEQYFGPGTRLTVT.